This entry concerns a single T cell receptor (beta chain). These data come from a study of blood T cell repertoires in COVID-19. As for the study in general: Italy, Spain and the United States were the sources of the convalescent and acute COVID-19 samples. The analysed material was cDNA or gDNA that came from T cells, B-cell-depleted T cells, or PBMCs.

Study processing details: Estimates of nucleated cell counts were drawn from the amplification of reference gene primers. The table came from immunoSEQ multiplex PCR; TCRdb's copy has only in-frame clones and leaves some out. From that table come the V and J calls and clone size; the DNA was used to work out D and trimming. The sample has some 80,000 clones; around 90% are singletons. The V gene lost 5 bases and the J gene lost 9 bases, with 14 bases spanning the gap. CDR1 SGHAT and CDR2 FQNNGV come from the germline V gene. The CDR3 length is 14 residues. The clonotype originates from a man older than 75 with active or convalescent COVID-19. The V gene is TRBV11-2, the J gene TRBJ1-6, with a tentative D call TRBD1 (6 bases). Source material: peripheral blood. The CDR3 sequence is CASSRPRGASPLHF. CDR3 nucleotide sequence: TGTGCCAGCAGCCGACCGCGGGGGGCTTCACCCCTCCACTTT. Full variable domain (missing parts from reference TRBV11-2 and TRBJ1-6): EAGVAQSPRYKIIEKRQSVAFWCNPISGHATLYWYQQILGQGPKLLIQFQNNGVVDDSQLPKDRFSAERLKGVDSTLKIQPAKLEDSAVYLCASSRPRGASPLHFGNGTRLTVT.